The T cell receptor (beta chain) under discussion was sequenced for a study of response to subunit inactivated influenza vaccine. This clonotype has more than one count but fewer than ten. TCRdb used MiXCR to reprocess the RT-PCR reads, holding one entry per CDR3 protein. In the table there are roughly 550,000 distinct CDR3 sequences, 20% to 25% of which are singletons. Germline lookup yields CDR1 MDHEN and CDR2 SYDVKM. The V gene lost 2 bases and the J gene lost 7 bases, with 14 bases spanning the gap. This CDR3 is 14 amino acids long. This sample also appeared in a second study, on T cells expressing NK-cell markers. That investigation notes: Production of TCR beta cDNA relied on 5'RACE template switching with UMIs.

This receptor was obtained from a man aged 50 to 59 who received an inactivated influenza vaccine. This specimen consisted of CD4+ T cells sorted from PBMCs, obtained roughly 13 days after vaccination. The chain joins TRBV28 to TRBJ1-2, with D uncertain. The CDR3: CASSLGLDMSGYTF. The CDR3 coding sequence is TGTGCCAGCAGTTTAGGTCTCGATATGAGTGGCTACACCTTC.